Listed below are T cell receptor beta chains from one sample, sequenced in a study of siplizumab effects on memory and regulatory T cells. The data were produced by immunoSEQ multiplex PCR, yet TCRdb's version contains in-frame clones alone and is incomplete. The table lists some 96,000 clones, about 94% of them singletons. The sequencing input was non-Treg CD4+ T cells sorted from blood. These receptor sequences come from a human donor in good health. CDR3s include the opening cysteine and the closing phenylalanine or tryptophan. The D gene is left open where the match is weak. Some rows have no size entry. The others give once, few or many, or a class for an expanded clone.

>TRBD1|NA|TRBJ1-5|TRBV5-6
TGTGCCAGCGAATCAGACAGGGGGGTTTGGCAGCCCCAGCATTTT
CASESDRGVWQPQHF
>NA|NA|TRBJ2-5|TRBV6-1
TGTGCCAGCAGTGAGATTAGGACAGGGCGGGAGCAGTACTTC
CASSEIRTGREQYF
>NA|few|TRBJ1-5|TRBV6-6
TGTGCCACCGGGGCAGCTAGCAATCAGCCCCAGCATTTT
CATGAASNQPQHF
>TRBD1|NA|TRBJ1-2|TRBV6-1
TGTGCCAGCAGTCAACCGGGACAGACTAACTATGGCTACACCTTC
CASSQPGQTNYGYTF
>NA|NA|TRBJ2-1|TRBV2
TGTGCCAGCAGGTTGAAGGCAGAGCAGTTCTTC
CASRLKAEQFF
>TRBD1|NA|TRBJ2-2|TRBV5-5
TGTGCCAGCAGCTTTGGACAGGGGGCAGGCACCGGGGAGCTGTTTTTT
CASSFGQGAGTGELFF
>NA|NA|TRBJ2-7|TRBV7-9
TGTGCCACCTCAGGTCAATCACTGAGCTCCTACGAGCAGTACTTC
CATSGQSLSSYEQYF
>TRBD1|NA|TRBJ2-2|TRBV2
TGTGCCAGCAGTCCTGACAGGGGCCCGAACACCGGGGAGCTGTTTTTT
CASSPDRGPNTGELFF
>NA|NA|TRBJ2-2|TRBV14
TGTGCCAGCAGCCCCCGACTACCGGGGACCGGGGAGCTGTTTTTT
CASSPRLPGTGELFF
>TRBD1|NA|TRBJ2-3|TRBV28
TGTGCCAGCAGTCGGACAGGGGTAGCAGATACGCAGTATTTT
CASSRTGVADTQYF
>NA|NA|TRBJ2-2|TRBV6-5
TGTGCCAGCAGCCAAGGGGCAGGGGTCGGTGGGGAGCTGTTTTTT
CASSQGAGVGGELFF
>NA|NA|TRBJ1-1|TRBV5-6
TGTGCCAGCAGCTCACCGGGCCTTTCAAACACTGAAGCTTTCTTT
CASSSPGLSNTEAFF
>NA|NA|TRBJ1-1|TRBV29-1
TGCAGCGTTGAGCGGGTGAACACTGAAGCTTTCTTT
CSVERVNTEAFF
>NA|NA|TRBJ1-1|TRBV11-3
TGTGCCAGCAGCAGGGAGAACACTGAAGCTTTCTTT
CASSRENTEAFF
>NA|NA|TRBJ1-5|TRBV7-6
TGTGCCAGCAGCTTAGGGGCAGATCAGCCCCAGCATTTT
CASSLGADQPQHF
>NA|once|TRBJ1-1|TRBV6-1
TGTGCCAGCAGCCCCGCCCTCGGTGGCCCTGAAGCTTTCTTT
CASSPALGGPEAFF
>NA|few|TRBJ2-3|TRBV5-4
TGTGCCAGCTTAAGCGCAGATACGCAGTATTTT
CASLSADTQYF
>TRBD1|NA|TRBJ1-1|TRBV29-1
TGCAGCGTTACCCGACAGGGAGTTAACACTGAAGCTTTCTTT
CSVTRQGVNTEAFF
>NA|NA|TRBJ1-1|TRBV11-3
TGTGCCAGCAGCTTTAGGCGAGACGCTGAAGCTTTCTTT
CASSFRRDAEAFF
>NA|NA|TRBJ1-1|TRBV6-6
TGTGCCAGCAGTTACCAATTCCGGGGTCCTGAAGCTTTCTTT
CASSYQFRGPEAFF
>TRBD1|NA|TRBJ1-1|TRBV9
TGTGCCAGCAGCCCAGGACAGGGGGCTGGAGCTTTCTTT
CASSPGQGAGAFF
>NA|NA|TRBJ2-5|TRBV18
TGTGCCAGCTCACCGGTGGAGAACCACCCCGAGACCCAGTACTTC
CASSPVENHPETQYF
>TRBD2|NA|TRBJ2-1|TRBV28
TGTGCCAGCCGAACTAGCGGGAGGCAGAATGAGCAGTTCTTC
CASRTSGRQNEQFF
>NA|NA|TRBJ2-1|TRBV28
TGTGCCAGCAGTTTAATACAGGGTGGCAATGAGCAGTTCTTC
CASSLIQGGNEQFF
>NA|NA|TRBJ1-5|TRBV6-5
TGTGCCAGCAGTGAATTTGGTTATCAGCCCCAGCATTTT
CASSEFGYQPQHF
>NA|NA|TRBJ2-1|TRBV19
TGTGCCAGTAGTATAGCGTACGTATTAGGGGGAGAGTATGAGCAGTTCTTC
CASSIAYVLGGEYEQFF
>NA|NA|TRBJ2-6|TRBV19
TGTGCCAGTAGATTGGGACGTACCTCTGGGGCCAACGTCCTGACTTTC
CASRLGRTSGANVLTF
>NA|NA|TRBJ2-3|TRBV11-3
TGTGCCAGCAGCGCCCGGAGTGGGCCAGATACGCAGTATTTT
CASSARSGPDTQYF
>NA|NA|TRBJ1-1|TRBV29-1
TGCAGCGTTGCGTCGGGGTCGGGGTTGAACACTGAAGCTTTCTTT
CSVASGSGLNTEAFF
>TRBD2|NA|TRBJ2-3|TRBV11-2
TGTGCCAGCAGCTTCGGTCTAGCGGGAGCAGATACGCAGTATTTT
CASSFGLAGADTQYF
>TRBD1|NA|TRBJ2-7|TRBV5-1
TGCGCCAGTCGTCCGGGACAGGGGGTCCCCTACGAGCAGTACTTC
CASRPGQGVPYEQYF
>TRBD1|NA|TRBJ1-2|TRBV6-5
TGTGCCAGCAGTTTTTCGACAGGGACTAACTATGGCTACACCTTC
CASSFSTGTNYGYTF
>TRBD1|NA|TRBJ2-7|TRBV2
TGTGCCAGCAGTGCCGGGACAGGGGGGTCCTACGAGCAGTACTTC
CASSAGTGGSYEQYF
>TRBD1|few|TRBJ1-1|TRBV2
TGTGCCAGCAGTGAGCAGGGGGCATCCGACACTGAAGCTTTCTTT
CASSEQGASDTEAFF
>NA|NA|TRBJ2-5|TRBV20-1
TGCAGTGCTAGGTTCGGAGAGACCCAGTACTTC
CSARFGETQYF
>NA|once|TRBJ2-2|TRBV18
TGTGCCACTATCGGCGGTACGAACACCGGGGAGCTGTTTTTT
CATIGGTNTGELFF
>TRBD1|NA|TRBJ1-4|TRBV5-1
TGCGCCAGCAGCGGAACAGGGGCGCTGGATGAAAAACTGTTTTTT
CASSGTGALDEKLFF
>TRBD1|NA|TRBJ2-5|TRBV9
TGTGCCAGCAGCGGAGTACAGGGGACCCAAGAGACCCAGTACTTC
CASSGVQGTQETQYF
>NA|NA|TRBJ2-2|TRBV7-2
TGTGCCAGCAGCCTAGTATTGGGGAACACCGGGGAGCTGTTTTTT
CASSLVLGNTGELFF
>TRBD2|once|TRBJ2-1|TRBV11-2
TGTGCCAGCAGCCGTCTTGAGGGACTAGCGGGCAATGAGCAGTTCTTC
CASSRLEGLAGNEQFF
>TRBD2|NA|TRBJ2-1|TRBV9
TGTGCCAGCAGCGCAGCGGGGGGGTTTGGCCCCGGCAATGAGCAGTTCTTC
CASSAAGGFGPGNEQFF
>TRBD1|NA|TRBJ1-5|TRBV28
TGTGCCAGCAGTTTCCTGACAGGGGGGGGGAGCAATCAGCCCCAGCATTTT
CASSFLTGGGSNQPQHF
>NA|NA|TRBJ1-2|TRBV28
TGTGCCAGCAGTTCACAAGGGACGGCAAACTATGGCTACACCTTC
CASSSQGTANYGYTF
>TRBD1|once|TRBJ2-6|TRBV30
TGTGCCTGGTCCCGGGACAGGGGGCGCGGGGGGGCCAACGTCCTGACTTTC
CAWSRDRGRGGANVLTF
>NA|NA|TRBJ2-2|TRBV28
TGTGCCAGCAGTTTTATGCGGGACGGAACCGGGGAGCTGTTTTTT
CASSFMRDGTGELFF
>TRBD2|NA|TRBJ2-7|TRBV27
TGTGCCAGCAGTTTAACTCTAGCGGGCGAGCAGTACTTC
CASSLTLAGEQYF
>NA|NA|TRBJ2-2|TRBV23-1
TGCGCCAGCAGTCATCCGCAGGGCGATACCGGGGAGCTGTTTTTT
CASSHPQGDTGELFF
>NA|NA|TRBJ2-2|TRBV7-7
TGTGCTAGCAGCCTCACCCCCAGGTCTGGGGAGCTGTTTTTT
CASSLTPRSGELFF
>TRBD2|NA|TRBJ2-2|TRBV5-1
TGCGCCAGCAGCATACTAGGGACTAGCGGGACCTTTGACACCGGGGAGCTGTTTTTT
CASSILGTSGTFDTGELFF
>NA|once|TRBJ2-3|TRBV19
TGTGCCAGTAGTATCCCTCGATCCAGCACAGATACGCAGTATTTT
CASSIPRSSTDTQYF
>NA|NA|TRBJ1-2|TRBV2
TGTGCCAGCAGCCCCACGGGGAGGAACGCTGGCTACACCTTC
CASSPTGRNAGYTF
>NA|NA|TRBJ2-6|TRBV10-3
TGTGCCATCAGTGAGGCAGACAGGTCTGGGGCCAACGTCCTGACTTTC
CAISEADRSGANVLTF
>NA|NA|TRBJ1-2|TRBV11-2
TGTGCCAGCAGCTTAGATTTCAGTGACGGGGCGTATGGCTACACCTTC
CASSLDFSDGAYGYTF
>NA|NA|TRBJ2-7|TRBV15
TGTGCCACCAGCAGATCAGCGGCTACCTACGAGCAGTACTTC
CATSRSAATYEQYF
>TRBD2|once|TRBJ2-7|TRBV4-2
TGTGCCAGCAGCCAACGCAGGACTAGCGGGAGGGCTCACGAGCAGTACTTC
CASSQRRTSGRAHEQYF
>NA|NA|TRBJ1-2|TRBV19
TGTGCCAGTAGTCCCGGTACCTATGGCTACACCTTC
CASSPGTYGYTF
>NA|NA|TRBJ1-1|TRBV7-9
TGTGCCAGCAGCTTAGGACGTGCGGGGACCATGAACACTGAAGCTTTCTTT
CASSLGRAGTMNTEAFF